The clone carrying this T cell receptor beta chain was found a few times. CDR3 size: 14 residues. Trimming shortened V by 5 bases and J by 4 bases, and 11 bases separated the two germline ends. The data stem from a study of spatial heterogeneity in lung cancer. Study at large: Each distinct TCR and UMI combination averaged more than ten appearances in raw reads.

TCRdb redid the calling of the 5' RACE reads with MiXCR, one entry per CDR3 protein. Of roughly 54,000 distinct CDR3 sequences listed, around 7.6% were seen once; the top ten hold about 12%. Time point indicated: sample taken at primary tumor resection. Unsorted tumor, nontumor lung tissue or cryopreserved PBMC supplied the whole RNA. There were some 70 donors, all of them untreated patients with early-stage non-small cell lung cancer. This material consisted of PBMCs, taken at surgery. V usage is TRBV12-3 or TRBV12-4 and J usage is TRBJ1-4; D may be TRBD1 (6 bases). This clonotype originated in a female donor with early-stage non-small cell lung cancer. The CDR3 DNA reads TGTGCCAGCAGTCCACAGGGTCATAATGAAAAACTGTTTTTT. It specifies CASSPQGHNEKLFF.